This record looks at one T cell receptor beta chain sequence and its context. TCRdb reanalyzed the 5' RACE reads and collapses them to one entry per CDR3 protein, without DNA. The sample's table shows tens of thousands of distinct CDR3 sequences. The source of the sample is a study of monozygotic twins with inflammatory bowel disease. Germline loops: CDR1 SGHAT, CDR2 FQDESV (reference sequence). The CDR3 covers 18 residues. The sample was blood. This TCR was sampled from a human donor with ulcerative colitis or Crohn's disease, or a healthy co-twin of an affected twin (not recorded which). V is TRBV11-1 and J is TRBJ2-3; TCRdb's D gene call, TRBD2, goes unchecked for lack of DNA. The CDR3: CASSLLGAGLAGSDTQYF.